Below are 3 T cell receptor beta chains sequenced from a single sample in a study of cytomegalovirus exposure and HLA in healthy donors. With 60 Vbeta and 13 Jbeta primers, the PCR was carried out. TCRdb keeps only in-frame clones here, not all; method: immunoSEQ multiplex PCR. The sample holds tens of thousands of clones, around 77% seen once. The sequenced sample consisted of PBMCs. The receptors were sampled from a male donor in good health and CMV-seropositive.

The chain carries TRBV7-2 and TRBJ2-3; no clear D. V lost 0 bases to trimming and J lost 0 bases, with 13 bases between them. The CDR3 is made up of 17 amino acids. From germline, CDR1 is SGHTA and CDR2 FQGNSA. CDR3 sequence: CASSLAGLTTSTDTQYF. CDR3 nucleotides: TGTGCCAGCAGCTTAGCGGGCTTAACCACTAGCACAGATACGCAGTATTTT.

About this clone: The limits of the CDR3 on the DNA are not certain, so only TCRdb's listed CDR3 is given. The chain has TRBV21-1 and TRBJ1-3; no check of the table's D call, TRBD1, against the DNA was made. TRBV21-1 is assigned pseudogene status. The length of the CDR3 is 14 amino acids, counting both ends. CDR3 residues: CASSVGTGTGTIYF.

This clone showed up just a few times. The rearrangement joins TRBV2 to TRBJ2-5, with TRBD2 matching over 11 bases. This CDR3 spans 15 amino acids. Germline CDR1 and CDR2: SNHLY and FYNNEI. Trimming took 6 bases from V and 0 from J; bases not matched to a gene: 3. The CDR3 coding sequence is TGTGCCAGCAGGCTAGCGGGGGGATACCAAGAGACCCAGTACTTC. Its translation is CASRLAGGYQETQYF.